What follows are 15 T cell receptor beta chains derived from one specimen sequenced in a study of regulatory T cells in long-lasting Graves disease. Time point in this sample: newly diagnosed GD, antithyroid drugs for less than 3 months. From PBMCs, RNA was extracted and then used to make the TCR library. Combining iRepertoire HTBI primers with Arm-PCR of CDR3 regions, the authors built TCR beta libraries. TCRdb ran MiXCR on the multiplex PCR reads and lists one entry per CDR3 protein. The sample lists 350,000 to 550,000 distinct CDR3 sequences; 12% to 15% were seen once. These data were also filed under a second study, of T cells in Graves' hyperthyroidism and ophthalmopathy.

Sequenced material: peripheral blood mononuclear cells (PBMCs), taken at new diagnosis, from a patient treated with antithyroid drugs. Every receptor here comes from a woman between 45 and 65 years old with Graves disease.

This clonotype appeared many times. The V and J genes are TRBV28 and TRBJ2-1, with TRBD2 matching over 12 bases. CDR3 length: 15 amino acids. Losses at the gene ends were 5 bases for V and 4 bases for J; bases not matched to a gene: 3. CDR1 is MDHEN, CDR2 SYDVKM, per germline. CDR3 nucleotide sequence: TGTGCCAGCAGTAACGGACTAGCGGGATACAATGAGCAGTTCTTC. Translating it yields CASSNGLAGYNEQFF.

This clonotype was recorded many times. The chain employs TRBV5-8 and TRBJ2-1, with 11 bases identical to TRBD2. CDR3 length: 17 residues. V dropped 3 bases and J dropped 4; count of bases not matched to a gene: 9. Germline CDR1 is SGHTS and CDR2 is YDEGEE. The CDR3 DNA is TGTGCCAGCAGCTCGCCCGCGGGGACTAGCGGTTACAATGAGCAGTTCTTC. Translating it yields CASSSPAGTSGYNEQFF.

The chain links TRBV19 to TRBJ2-5, with D perhaps TRBD1 (6 bases). The germline V gene encodes CDR1 LNHDA and CDR2 SQIVND (reference sequence). Deletions cut 5 bases from V and 1 base from J, with 20 bases between. The CDR3 spans 17 residues. The CDR3 DNA reads as TGTGCCAGTAGTCTCGGGAAAAGAGACAGGAGCCAAGAGACCCAGTACTTC. As protein: CASSLGKRDRSQETQYF.

V is TRBV18 and J is TRBJ2-7; 9 bases align to TRBD2. With 8 bases clipped from V and 4 bases from J, the junction kept 9 bases outside the gene matches. The germline V gene has CDR1 KGHSH and CDR2 LQKENI. This CDR3 spans 14 amino acids. The chain's CDR3 is CASRGSGSVYEQYF. The CDR3 DNA follows: TGTGCCAGCCGGGGTAGCGGGAGTGTATACGAGCAGTACTTC.

This clonotype has ten or more counts. The chain combines TRBV9 with TRBJ2-7; 7 bases are shared with TRBD2. Germline V gene data show CDR1 as SGDLS and CDR2 as YYNGEE. The CDR3 has 15 amino acids. Trimming took 4 bases from V and 1 from J; bases not matched to a gene: 8. The CDR3 nucleotides are TGTGCCAGCAGCTATGATGCGGGAGCTTCCTACGAGCAGTACTTC. Translated: CASSYDAGASYEQYF.

The table lists this clonotype with many counts. The V call is TRBV6-2 or TRBV6-3, the J call TRBJ2-5, with a weak D call TRBD2 (5 bases). The ends were cut back, 4 bases at V and 1 base at J, with 10 bases in the middle. This CDR3 region has 14 residues. Looked up from germline, CDR1 is MNHEY and CDR2 is SVGEGT. CDR3 DNA: TGTGCCAGCAGTTCCGGCGGGTTCCAAGAGACCCAGTACTTC. Protein sequence: CASSSGGFQETQYF.

Many counts were recorded for this clonotype. This chain uses TRBV2 with TRBJ1-2; 10 positions agree with TRBD1. CDR3 length: 15 residues. With V trimmed by 5 bases and J by 4 bases, 7 bases remained unmatched. Germline CDR1 and CDR2: SNHLY and FYNNEI. The CDR3 DNA follows: TGTGCCAGCAGTTCCGGGACAGGGGTGATCTATGGCTACACCTTC. Protein: CASSSGTGVIYGYTF.

The chain couples TRBV6-2 or TRBV6-3 to TRBJ1-6; D is undetermined. V was cut by 11 bases and J by 3 bases, with 11 bases left in between. This CDR3 has 13 amino acids. The V gene's germline CDR1 is MNHEY and CDR2 SVGEGT. The CDR3 DNA is TGTGCCTCTCTGAATGACTATAATTCACCCCTCCACTTT. This encodes CASLNDYNSPLHF.

This clonotype was seen ten or more times. The chain employs TRBV18 and TRBJ2-5; the D gene is possibly TRBD1 (6 bases). The V end lost 2 bases, the J end lost 1 base, and 11 bases lay between the germline ends. CDR1 and CDR2 from the germline V gene are KGHSH and LQKENI. This CDR3 has 15 amino acids. CDR3 sequence: CASSPKGGPQETQYF. The CDR3 coding sequence is TGTGCCAGCTCACCAAAAGGGGGTCCCCAAGAGACCCAGTACTTC.

A few counts support this clonotype. V gene TRBV7-9 combines with J gene TRBJ2-7; D is possibly TRBD2 (5 bases). CDR1 is SEHNR, CDR2 FQNEAQ, per germline (reference sequence). This CDR3 region has 16 residues. V lost 1 base and J lost 5, with 18 bases in between. The CDR3 here is CASSLVRRGSSNEQYF. The CDR3 region has the DNA TGTGCCAGCAGCTTAGTGCGGAGAGGGAGTTCGAACGAGCAGTACTTC.

This clonotype has a handful of counts. This chain joins TRBV30 and TRBJ2-7; TRBD2 might be the D (6 bases). This CDR3 has 15 amino acids. Germline V lookup: CDR1 GTSNPN, CDR2 SVGIG (reference sequence). V shed 2 bases and J shed 6 bases, with 20 bases lying between them. The CDR3 loop reads CAWSKGTLQPVEQYF. CDR3 coding DNA: TGTGCCTGGAGTAAAGGGACTCTTCAACCCGTCGAGCAGTACTTC.

This clonotype was detected ten times or more. The chain has TRBV5-1 and TRBJ2-1; TRBD1 matches at 7 bases. The CDR3 has 16 residues. V was clipped by 0 bases and J by 3 bases; unmatched bases: 6. Germline lookup yields CDR1 SGHRS and CDR2 YFSETQ. CDR3 protein: CASSLATGQHYNEQFF. Written as DNA, the CDR3 is TGCGCCAGCAGCTTGGCAACGGGACAGCACTACAATGAGCAGTTCTTC.

This clonotype was seen ten or more times. One end of the junction varies from germline; a read error may be responsible. The chain employs TRBV5-1 and TRBJ2-1, with 7 bases that match TRBD1. CDR1 and CDR2 (germline): SGHRS, YFSETQ. The CDR3 sequence is 14 residues long. This CDR3 is CASSLGTEGNEQFF. The CDR3, as DNA: TGTGCCAGCAGTCTAGGGACAGAAGGCAATGAGCAGTTCTTC.

Ten or more counts support this clonotype. The chain joins TRBV28 to TRBJ2-7; the D gene is possibly TRBD2 (8 bases). Trimming removed 3 bases at V and 6 bases at J, with 33 bases between. Germline CDR1 MDHEN, CDR2 SYDVKM. The CDR3 has 20 residues. The CDR3 is CASSLNGQGGISGTTGEQYF. The CDR3 coding sequence is TGTGCCAGCAGTTTGAATGGGCAGGGGGGGATTAGCGGGACGACCGGCGAGCAGTACTTC.

On this clonotype itself: This likely stems from a read error, as it lies one base from a far larger clone. CDR3 bases: TGTGCCAGCAGCCCAGGACTAGCGGGGGACTGGGTGGATGAGCAGTTCTTC. This encodes CASSPGLAGDWVDEQFF. This chain links TRBV11-2 with TRBJ2-1; 13 bases line up with TRBD2. Germline V gene data show CDR1 as SGHAT and CDR2 as FQNNGV. After removal of 5 bases from V and 8 bases from J, the junction contained 12 bases not matched to a gene. This CDR3 spans 17 amino acids.